Shown below are 28 T cell receptor beta chains from a single sample sequenced in a study of blood T cell repertoires in COVID-19. The table came from immunoSEQ multiplex PCR; TCRdb's copy has only in-frame clones and leaves some out. Among 250,000 to 300,000 clones listed, 85% to 90% were seen once. The material sequenced was peripheral blood. These receptors came from a woman aged 55-70 years with COVID-19, enrolled during active disease.

This clone was recorded a few times. This sequence joins TRBV6-1 and TRBJ1-1; D remains ambiguous. Trimming cost V 2 bases and J 3 bases, with 10 bases left between them. The CDR3 has 14 amino acids. Germline assignment: CDR1 MNHNS and CDR2 SASEGT. CDR3 bases: TGTGCCAGCAGTGAACCCACGGAGTACACTGAAGCTTTCTTT. This codes for CASSEPTEYTEAFF.

The chain recombines TRBV12-3 or TRBV12-4 with TRBJ1-1; the D gene is possibly TRBD1 (5 bases). Trimming pared 3 bases from V and 11 bases from J, leaving 16 bases between. CDR3 length: 13 amino acids. Written as DNA, the CDR3 is TGTGCCAGCAGTTTGGGGGGGTCCGGTCGCGCTTTCTTT. Its protein is CASSLGGSGRAFF.

The chain's CDR3 is CATSRAGQGPEAFF. The DNA of the CDR3 is TGTGCCACCAGCAGAGCCGGACAGGGCCCTGAAGCTTTCTTT. The chain links TRBV15 to TRBJ1-1; TRBD1 aligns across 8 bases. V shed 1 base and J 6 bases; nucleotides not matched to a gene: 4. Germline V gene lookup returns CDR1 LNHNV and CDR2 YYDKDF (reference sequence). This CDR3 comprises 14 residues.

CDR3 bases: TGCGCCAGCAGCACTGATAGCAATCAGCCCCAGCATTTT. Translated: CASSTDSNQPQHF. The chain employs TRBV5-1 and TRBJ1-5, with D uncertain. The V end lost 4 bases, the J end lost 0 bases, and 5 bases lay between the germline ends. The germline V gene has CDR1 SGHRS and CDR2 YFSETQ. This CDR3 region has 13 residues.

This rearrangement joins TRBV7-2 to TRBJ2-1, with 10 nucleotides matching TRBD1. CDR1 is SGHTA and CDR2 is FQGNSA in the germline V gene. The CDR3 is 13 residues long. The V segment lost 10 bases and the J segment 4 bases; nucleotides outside the gene matches: 4. The CDR3 sequence: CATRTGGYNEQFF. CDR3 coding DNA: TGTGCCACCCGGACAGGGGGATACAATGAGCAGTTCTTC.

The V gene is TRBV7-2, the J gene TRBJ1-2, with 9 bases aligning to TRBD1. The CDR3 loop spans 16 amino acids. Germline-derived CDR1 and CDR2 are SGHTA and FQGNSA. V lost 0 bases to trimming and J lost 8 bases; unmatched junction nucleotides: 10. For the CDR3, the DNA is TGTGCCAGCAGCTTAGCTCTCCTACAGGGGGCACGGGGCTACACCTTC. Amino acids: CASSLALLQGARGYTF.

This chain links TRBV6-1 with TRBJ2-5, with unresolved D. The V gene's germline CDR1 is MNHNS and CDR2 SASEGT. This CDR3 is 12 amino acids long. V shed 0 bases and J shed 7 bases, with 6 bases lying between them. The CDR3 nucleotides are TGTGCCAGCAGTGAAGCTAGCACGACCCAGTACTTC. This codes for CASSEASTTQYF.

This chain uses TRBV5-6 with TRBJ2-7; 9 positions match TRBD1. Germline V gives CDR1 SGHDT, CDR2 YYEEEE. V trimming: 3 bases; J trimming: 7 bases; junction bases outside the gene matches: 5. This CDR3 is built from 13 residues. The CDR3 here is CASSSGQGSEQYF. Here the CDR3 DNA reads TGTGCCAGCAGCTCCGGACAGGGGTCAGAGCAGTACTTC.

This chain uses TRBV27 with TRBJ1-1; unclear D gene. The CDR3 is made up of 14 amino acids. V dropped 3 bases and J dropped 1 base, with 9 bases sitting between them. The germline CDR1 and CDR2 sequences are MNHEY and SMNVEV (reference sequence). The chain's CDR3 is CASSFREPNTEAFF. CDR3 sequence (DNA): TGTGCCAGCAGTTTCCGGGAACCGAACACTGAAGCTTTCTTT.

V and J are TRBV20-1 and TRBJ2-3; no definite D call. V lost 4 bases and J lost 0, with 2 bases in between. The CDR3 has 11 residues. Germline assignment: CDR1 DFQATT and CDR2 SNEGSKA (reference sequence). CDR3 protein: CSATSTDTQYF. The CDR3 DNA follows: TGCAGTGCTACTAGCACAGATACGCAGTATTTT.

The gene calls are TRBV7-2 and TRBJ1-1; perhaps TRBD1 as D (6 bases). Per the germline V gene, CDR1 is SGHTA and CDR2 is FQGNSA. This CDR3 has 14 residues. V lost 3 bases and J 1 base, leaving 9 bases between the germline ends. DNA of the CDR3: TGTGCCAGCAGCTTTAAGGGACAGAACACTGAAGCTTTCTTT. Its translation: CASSFKGQNTEAFF.

The gene calls are TRBV19 and TRBJ1-1, with 8 nucleotides matching TRBD1. The CDR3 consists of 14 residues. Germline CDR1 reads LNHDA; CDR2 reads SQIVND (reference sequence). Trimming removed 1 base from V and 4 bases from J; junction bases left unmatched: 2. This CDR3 reads CASSIGDRGTEAFF. The CDR3 coding sequence is TGTGCCAGTAGTATAGGAGACAGGGGCACTGAAGCTTTCTTT.

The chain employs TRBV19 and TRBJ1-1, with D perhaps TRBD1 (6 bases). Deletions cut 6 bases from V and 5 bases from J, with 16 bases between. The germline V gene encodes CDR1 LNHDA and CDR2 SQIVND (reference sequence). The CDR3 has 14 amino acids. CDR3 coding DNA: TGTGCCAGTAGCCTAGGGGGAGTTGGGACTGAAGCTTTCTTT. Translated: CASSLGGVGTEAFF.

In this sample, this clone turned up a few times. The chain joins TRBV19 to TRBJ1-2; 7 bases line up with TRBD1. Germline V gene data show CDR1 as LNHDA and CDR2 as SQIVND (reference sequence). The CDR3 covers 16 residues. Trimming removed 10 bases from V and 1 base from J; junction bases left unmatched: 15. The CDR3 bases are TGTGCCACCTCACCGAGGGGGCAGACCGTTAACTATGGCTACACCTTC. Translating gives CATSPRGQTVNYGYTF.

For this clone: Within the sample, other DNA sequences also encode this same CDR3. The chain has TRBV5-1 and TRBJ1-1; D remains unclear. The V end lost 0 bases, the J end lost 1 base, and 4 bases lay between the germline ends. The germline CDR1 and CDR2 sequences are SGHRS and YFSETQ. CDR3 size: 13 residues. As DNA, the CDR3 is TGCGCCAGCAGCTTGGCGAGGAACACTGAAGCTTTCTTT. Translation: CASSLARNTEAFF. Full variable domain (rest looked up from reference TRBV5-1 and TRBJ1-1): KAGVTQTPRYLIKTRGQQVTLSCSPISGHRSVSWYQQTPGQGLQFLFEYFSETQRNKGNFPGRFSGRQFSNSRSEMNVSTLELGDSALYLCASSLARNTEAFFGQGTRLTVV.

This rearrangement joins TRBV3-1 (or the pseudogene TRBV3-2) to TRBJ2-1, with TRBD2 matching 9 bases. The length of the CDR3 is 15 residues. Germline trimming cut 1 base from V and 7 bases from J; bases unmatched to any gene: 5. Germline V gene sequence: CDR1 LGHDT, CDR2 YNNKEL (reference sequence). CDR3 sequence (DNA): TGTGCCAGCAGCCAAGGCGGGGGGGCGAGGAATGAGCAGTTCTTC. It translates to CASSQGGGARNEQFF.

V gene TRBV18 combines with J gene TRBJ1-3; possibly TRBD1 for D (6 bases). Trimming removed 4 bases from V and 1 base from J, with 11 bases in between. This CDR3 comprises 15 residues. CDR1 and CDR2 from the germline V gene are KGHSH and LQKENI. The DNA for the CDR3 is TGTGCCAGCTCACGAAATGGACAGTCTGGAAACACCATATATTTT. Translated: CASSRNGQSGNTIYF.

The chain recombines TRBV9 with TRBJ2-2; 9 bases are shared with TRBD2. CDR1 SGDLS and CDR2 YYNGEE come from the germline V gene. The CDR3 length is 17 residues. The V and J ends lost 0 bases and 4 bases, in that order; junction bases with no gene match: 7. The CDR3 region is CASSVGGSGGITGELFF. In DNA, the CDR3 is TGTGCCAGCAGCGTAGGGGGTAGCGGGGGTATCACCGGGGAGCTGTTTTTT.

This chain links TRBV12-3 or TRBV12-4 with TRBJ1-5, with D uncertain. The length of the CDR3 is 12 residues. Between the trimmed V and J ends, which lost 5 bases and 4 bases, there was a span of 6 bases. The CDR3 sequence: CASSDYNQPQHF. CDR3 in DNA: TGTGCCAGCAGTGACTATAATCAGCCCCAGCATTTT.

The V call is TRBV12-3 or TRBV12-4, the J call TRBJ1-1; D is undetermined. Between the trimmed V and J ends, which lost 2 bases and 3 bases, there was a span of 4 bases. The CDR3 is 12 residues long. The CDR3 coding sequence is TGTGCCAGCAGTTTAATCTACACTGAAGCTTTCTTT. This translates into CASSLIYTEAFF.

The chain links TRBV7-2 to TRBJ1-6; possibly TRBD1 for D (6 bases). The CDR3 length is 15 residues. V lost 5 bases to trimming and J lost 11 bases, with 19 bases between them. The germline gives CDR1 SGHTA, CDR2 FQGNSA. CDR3 sequence (DNA): TGTGCCAGCAGCCCGAGGGGGATCGCCGAAACACCCCTCCACTTT. Encoded protein: CASSPRGIAETPLHF.

This clone was counted once. The rearrangement links TRBV4-3 to TRBJ2-7, with 10 bases lining up with TRBD1. CDR3 length: 17 residues. Germline V gene sequence: CDR1 LGHNA, CDR2 YSLEER. Trimming took 1 base from V and 0 from J; bases not matched to a gene: 6. DNA for the CDR3: TGCGCCAGCAGCCAAGGTAGACAGGGGGCTGTCTCCTACGAGCAGTACTTC. Its protein product is CASSQGRQGAVSYEQYF.

The rearrangement links TRBV11-1 to TRBJ1-3, with 9 bases that match TRBD1. The V and J ends lost 4 bases and 1 base, in that order; junction bases with no gene match: 5. Germline CDR1 SGHAT, CDR2 FQDESV (reference sequence). This CDR3 region has 16 residues. The CDR3 is CASSSDRGLSGNTIYF. Here the CDR3 DNA reads TGTGCCAGCAGCTCGGACAGGGGACTTTCTGGAAACACCATATATTTT.

The chain uses TRBV9 and TRBJ2-7; tentatively, D is TRBD1 (5 bases). Looked up from germline, CDR1 is SGDLS and CDR2 is YYNGEE. The CDR3 is 14 amino acids. Trimming took 7 bases from V and 0 from J, leaving 14 bases between them. DNA for the CDR3: TGTGCCAGCTCTCTCGGACATGACTCCTACGAGCAGTACTTC. This encodes CASSLGHDSYEQYF.

V is TRBV7-2 and J is TRBJ1-2; the D gene is possibly TRBD1 (5 bases). The CDR3 contains 15 residues. Germline values: CDR1 SGHTA, CDR2 FQGNSA. The V gene lost 3 bases and the J gene lost 8 bases, with 19 bases spanning the gap. CDR3 coding DNA: TGTGCCAGCAGCTTGGCTGGGGCAGATGCTTGGGGCTACACCTTC. Translated, it gives CASSLAGADAWGYTF.

The V and J genes are TRBV4-2 and TRBJ1-5, with 11 bases matching TRBD1. The CDR3 is 21 residues long. V was clipped by 0 bases and J by 3 bases; unmatched bases: 16. Germline CDR1 LGHNA, CDR2 YNFKEQ. In DNA, the CDR3 is TGTGCCAGCAGCCAAGAAGTGGGAGGTGGGACAGGGGGAAGGAACAATCAGCCCCAGCATTTT. Its protein product is CASSQEVGGGTGGRNNQPQHF.

This clone was counted between two and nine times. The chain's CDR3 is CSVSEATNEKLFF. Here the CDR3 DNA reads TGCAGCGTTTCTGAGGCGACTAATGAAAAACTGTTTTTT. The V call is TRBV29-1, the J call TRBJ1-4; D uncertain. The CDR3 spans 13 residues. V lost 5 bases and J 2 bases, leaving 9 bases between the germline ends. Germline-derived CDR1 and CDR2 are SQVTM and ANQGSEA. Full variable domain (rest looked up from reference TRBV29-1 and TRBJ1-4): SAVISQKPSRDICQRGTSLTIQCQVDSQVTMMFWYRQQPGQSLTLIATANQGSEATYESGFVIDKFPISRPNLTFSTLTVSNMSPEDSSIYLCSVSEATNEKLFFGSGTQLSVL.

The chain recombines TRBV19 with TRBJ2-5; 10 positions agree with TRBD1. CDR3 size: 18 residues. The V and J ends lost 3 bases and 5 bases, in that order; junction bases with no gene match: 15. Germline V gene lookup returns CDR1 LNHDA and CDR2 SQIVND (reference sequence). The CDR3 is CASSIATFGQGVVETQYF. The CDR3 DNA follows: TGTGCCAGTAGTATCGCTACTTTTGGACAGGGGGTAGTCGAGACCCAGTACTTC. The full variable domain, its missing parts supplied by reference TRBV19 and TRBJ2-5, is DGGITQSPKYLFRKEGQNVTLSCEQNLNHDAMYWYRQDPGQGLRLIYYSQIVNDFQKGDIAEGYSVSREKKESFPLTVTSAQKNPTAFYLCASSIATFGQGVVETQYFGPGTRLLVL.